These 19 T cell receptor beta chains were all obtained from the same sample, sequenced in a study of CD8 T cells in ankylosing spondylitis. Study-wide results and limits: Ankylosing spondylitis blood appeared to be characterized by a TCR beta motif of eight or nine highly homologous variants.

TCRdb recomputed calls from the 5' RACE reads with MiXCR, one row per CDR3 protein. The data hold about 540,000 distinct CDR3 sequences, with approximately 12% observed a single time. Antigen specificity for these receptors is unknown. The sample comprised blood, either unsorted or a sorted T cell fraction (not recorded which). These receptors were obtained from a male donor with ankylosing spondylitis.

The V call is TRBV27, the J call TRBJ1-5; D ambiguous. The CDR3 has 16 amino acids. V gave up 4 bases and J gave up 0 bases, with 13 bases separating them. Germline V gene data show CDR1 as MNHEY and CDR2 as SMNVEV (reference sequence). The CDR3 is CASSSDGGSSNQPQHF. The CDR3 bases are TGTGCCAGCAGTTCTGATGGAGGGAGTAGCAATCAGCCCCAGCATTTT.

This clonotype showed up many times. J is TRBJ2-1 and V is TRBV7-2; a possible D gene is TRBD2 (5 bases). This CDR3 comprises 15 residues. Germline V gene sequence: CDR1 SGHTA, CDR2 FQGNSA. Trimming cost V 2 bases and J 5 bases, with 13 bases left between them. CDR3 in DNA: TGTGCCAGCAGCTTACATTACGGGGAAGACAATGAGCAGTTCTTC. Protein sequence: CASSLHYGEDNEQFF.

The chain carries TRBV3-1 and TRBJ2-2; unclear D gene. CDR3 length: 13 amino acids. CDR1 and CDR2 (germline): LGHDT, YNNKEL (reference sequence). V was shortened by 5 bases and J by 7 bases, with 11 bases between the two germline ends. CDR3 amino acids: CASSASEIGELFF. Written as DNA, the CDR3 is TGTGCCAGCAGCGCCAGTGAGATCGGGGAGCTGTTTTTT.

V and J are TRBV20-1 and TRBJ1-1; D possibly corresponds to TRBD1 (6 bases). V shed 3 bases and J shed 5 bases, with 16 bases lying between them. This CDR3 contains 14 residues. Germline lookup yields CDR1 DFQATT and CDR2 SNEGSKA (reference sequence). The CDR3 coding sequence is TGCAGTGCTAGCAACAGGGTGTTTTTGACTGAAGCTTTCTTT. Translated: CSASNRVFLTEAFF.

The V call is TRBV6-4, the J call TRBJ2-2; D gene uncertain. Per germline, CDR1 MRHNA and CDR2 SNTAGT. The CDR3 extends over 14 amino acids. Trimming took 2 bases from V and 4 from J, leaving 8 bases between them. The CDR3: CASSDPSSTGELFF. The CDR3 region has the DNA TGTGCCAGCAGTGACCCTAGTAGCACCGGGGAGCTGTTTTTT.

This clonotype was observed many times. J is TRBJ2-1 and V is TRBV3-1; 9 bases are a match to TRBD2. CDR1 and CDR2 (germline): LGHDT, YNNKEL (reference sequence). The CDR3 extends over 16 amino acids. V was pared by 4 bases and J by 7 bases, with 11 bases of the junction left unmatched. The CDR3 sequence is CASSPLASGMTNEQFF. CDR3 sequence (DNA): TGTGCCAGCAGCCCCCTTGCTAGCGGGATGACTAATGAGCAGTTCTTC.

This rearrangement joins TRBV15 to TRBJ2-2; the D call may be TRBD1 or TRBD2 (5 bases each). Germline V gene data show CDR1 as LNHNV and CDR2 as YYDKDF (reference sequence). There are 14 residues in the CDR3. V was trimmed by 3 bases and J by 4 bases, leaving 9 bases between them. CDR3 sequence: CATSSGTGTGELFF. CDR3 DNA: TGTGCCACCAGCAGTGGGACCGGCACCGGGGAGCTGTTTTTT.

A remark on this clonotype: A much larger clone lies one base from this, so it may be a read error. The V and J genes are TRBV5-1 and TRBJ1-1; TRBD1 might be the D (6 bases). CDR3 size: 14 residues. Per germline, CDR1 SGHRS and CDR2 YFSETQ. Here the CDR3 DNA reads TGCGCCAGCAGCCCCGGACAGTCCTACACTGAAGTTTTCTTT. Translation gives CASSPGQSYTEVFF. Supplemented by reference TRBV5-1 and TRBJ1-1, the full variable domain reads KAGVTQTPRYLIKTRGQQVTLSCSPISGHRSVSWYQQTPGQGLQFLFEYFSETQRNKGNFPGRFSGRQFSNSRSEMNVSTLELGDSALYLCASSPGQSYTEVFFGQGTRLTVV.

This clonotype was seen a handful of times. This chain links TRBV5-1 with TRBJ1-2; TRBD1 matches 7 bases. CDR1 SGHRS and CDR2 YFSETQ come from the germline V gene. The J segment lost 1 base and the V segment lost 4 bases, leaving 10 bases of the junction unmatched. The CDR3 covers 16 residues. CDR3 protein: CASSLGQDPFNYGYTF. For the CDR3, the DNA is TGCGCCAGCAGCCTAGGACAGGACCCGTTTAACTATGGCTACACCTTC. The entire variable domain, with the rest obtained from reference TRBV5-1 and TRBJ1-2, is as follows: KAGVTQTPRYLIKTRGQQVTLSCSPISGHRSVSWYQQTPGQGLQFLFEYFSETQRNKGNFPGRFSGRQFSNSRSEMNVSTLELGDSALYLCASSLGQDPFNYGYTFGSGTRLTVV.

The V gene is TRBV20-1, the J gene TRBJ2-5; TRBD2 agrees at 10 bases. Trimming cost V 6 bases and J 2 bases; bases outside gene matches: 12. This CDR3 is built from 16 residues. CDR1 is DFQATT and CDR2 is SNEGSKA in the germline V gene (reference sequence). This CDR3 is CSARRASGSLQETQYF. In DNA form, the CDR3 reads TGCAGTGCGCGGCGGGCTAGCGGGAGTCTGCAAGAGACCCAGTACTTC.

The gene calls are TRBV5-1 and TRBJ2-7, with TRBD1 matching 10 bases. The CDR3 consists of 13 residues. V was pared by 4 bases and J by 4 bases, with 2 bases of the junction left unmatched. Germline CDR1 reads SGHRS; CDR2 reads YFSETQ. The CDR3 spells CASSRGQGYEQYF. Here the CDR3 DNA reads TGCGCCAGCAGCAGGGGACAGGGGTACGAGCAGTACTTC.

The table lists this clonotype with a few counts. The chain recombines TRBV5-1 with TRBJ2-7; possibly TRBD2 for D (7 bases). Looked up from germline, CDR1 is SGHRS and CDR2 is YFSETQ. V was clipped by 3 bases and J by 2 bases, with 15 bases between them. This CDR3 spans 15 amino acids. CDR3 protein: CASSWSGDNAYEQYF. The CDR3 bases are TGCGCCAGCAGCTGGAGCGGGGACAATGCCTACGAGCAGTACTTC.

The chain carries TRBV4-1 and TRBJ2-6; D ambiguous. Germline V gives CDR1 MGHRA, CDR2 YSYEKL. V lost 4 bases and J lost 0, with 10 bases in between. This CDR3 has 16 residues. The CDR3 bases are TGCGCCAGCAGCCTCCAGACGGACTCTGGGGCCAACGTCCTGACTTTC. Translation: CASSLQTDSGANVLTF.

J is TRBJ2-5 and V is TRBV29-1, with D maybe TRBD1 (6 bases). The CDR3 has 12 amino acids. Germline V lookup: CDR1 SQVTM, CDR2 ANQGSEA. The V gene lost 7 bases and the J gene lost 4 bases, with 13 bases spanning the gap. CDR3 in amino acids: CSASGTTETQYF. The CDR3 nucleotides are TGCAGCGCATCCGGGACAACAGAGACCCAGTACTTC. Full variable domain (missing parts from reference TRBV29-1 and TRBJ2-5): SAVISQKPSRDICQRGTSLTIQCQVDSQVTMMFWYRQQPGQSLTLIATANQGSEATYESGFVIDKFPISRPNLTFSTLTVSNMSPEDSSIYLCSASGTTETQYFGPGTRLLVL.

This clonotype has only a few counts. The V and J genes are TRBV11-3 and TRBJ2-1, with D possibly being TRBD2 (5 bases). The CDR3 extends over 14 amino acids. The V and J ends lost 5 bases and 5 bases respectively, with 13 bases between them. In germline, CDR1 is SGHNT, CDR2 YENEEA. CDR3 DNA: TGTGCCAGCAGCCCCACGAGCGGACACAATGAGCAGTTCTTC. This codes for CASSPTSGHNEQFF.

This clonotype has just a few counts. J is TRBJ2-1 and V is TRBV5-1, with D possibly TRBD2 on 6 matching bases. Trimming pared 0 bases from V and 12 bases from J, leaving 10 bases between. This CDR3 has 12 amino acids. Germline V gene sequence: CDR1 SGHRS, CDR2 YFSETQ. This CDR3 reads CASSLDSGLQFF. CDR3 DNA: TGCGCCAGCAGCTTGGATAGCGGACTGCAGTTCTTC. Full variable domain (outside the CDR3, taken from reference TRBV5-1 and TRBJ2-1): KAGVTQTPRYLIKTRGQQVTLSCSPISGHRSVSWYQQTPGQGLQFLFEYFSETQRNKGNFPGRFSGRQFSNSRSEMNVSTLELGDSALYLCASSLDSGLQFFGPGTRLTVL.

This clonotype has just a few counts. The chain carries TRBV3-1 and TRBJ1-2; weak D call: TRBD1 (5 bases). The length of the CDR3 is 15 residues. Germline CDR1 reads LGHDT; CDR2 reads YNNKEL (reference sequence). V was cut by 0 bases and J by 6 bases, with 14 bases left in between. CDR3 coding DNA: TGTGCCAGCAGCCAAGAATTGGCAGGGAGGCATGGCTACACCTTC. Translating gives CASSQELAGRHGYTF.

This clonotype was seen a handful of times. This rearrangement joins TRBV24-1 to TRBJ2-3; weak D call: TRBD1 (5 bases). Germline CDR1 and CDR2: KGHDR and SFDVKD. Trimming took off 4 bases at V and 1 base at J, with 5 bases between the two ends. The CDR3 runs to 13 residues. DNA of the CDR3: TGTGCCACCAGTGAAGGGGGCACAGATACGCAGTATTTT. The encoded protein is CATSEGGTDTQYF.

This chain uses TRBV28 with TRBJ2-6, with a weak D call TRBD2 (6 bases). Germline CDR1 MDHEN, CDR2 SYDVKM. V was trimmed by 8 bases and J by 0 bases, leaving 14 bases between them. The CDR3 sequence is 16 residues long. The CDR3 region has the DNA TGTGCCAGCTACCCGCGGGGAAACTCTGGGGCCAACGTCCTGACTTTC. It yields the protein CASYPRGNSGANVLTF.